The table lists the clone carrying this TCR beta chain with a few counts. Between the trimmed V and J ends, which lost 5 bases and 0 bases, there was a span of 13 bases. Germline values: CDR1 SQVTM, CDR2 ANQGSEA. The length of the CDR3 is 14 residues. Those with hyperthyroidism were 18 to 65 years old, newly diagnosed, and ill for under 2 months. Clinical symptoms, serum thyroxine and TRAb, thyroid ultrasound and orbital computed tomography together formed the diagnostic basis. The sample is drawn from a study of T cells in Graves' hyperthyroidism and ophthalmopathy. Using RNA transcripts as the source, TCR beta CDR3 regions were amplified. HTBI primers were employed in a first-round RT-PCR of the TCR CDR3. TCRdb re-called the multiplex PCR reads through MiXCR, storing one row per CDR3 protein. The data show just over 550,000 distinct CDR3 sequences, with approximately 44% seen just once and 8.2% held by the top ten.

The V gene is TRBV29-1, the J gene TRBJ1-1; D call uncertain. The TCR comes from a woman aged 18-29 years with Graves' hyperthyroidism. Sequencing was done on a sample of peripheral blood or thyroid tissue (not recorded which). The CDR3 DNA is TGCAGCGTTCGCTCGATAGAGATGAACACTGAAGCTTTCTTT. Translation gives CSVRSIEMNTEAFF. The full variable domain, in which reference TRBV29-1 and TRBJ1-1 provide the parts outside the CDR3, is SAVISQKPSRDICQRGTSLTIQCQVDSQVTMMFWYRQQPGQSLTLIATANQGSEATYESGFVIDKFPISRPNLTFSTLTVSNMSPEDSSIYLCSVRSIEMNTEAFFGQGTRLTVV.